This entry is about one TCR beta chain. The antigen is undetermined. Germline V CDR1 and CDR2: SEHNR, FQNEAQ (reference sequence). The V end was cut by 1 base, the J end by 10 bases, with 11 bases between. The CDR3 length is 13 residues. This sample stems from a study of CD8 T cells in Susac syndrome. Across the study: Among the Susac syndrome patients who underwent sequencing, five or six had clinically active disease, while about eight of them were in remission.

Negative isolation was applied to CD8+ and CD4+ T cells, and FACS enrichment was applied to TEMRA cells. Notes on the study in general: Clonal expansion of CD8+ cells in Susac peaked in TEMRA cells (and in active patients).

Random hexamers served to reverse transcribe roughly 0.45 to 1 ug RNA. TCR beta CDR3 was amplified by immunoSEQ multiplex PCR. This amplification extended across 54 Vbeta and 13 Jbeta segments. TCRdb passed the immunoSEQ multiplex PCR reads through MiXCR, listing each CDR3 protein once. The sample holds 80,000 or so distinct CDR3 sequences, roughly 94% seen once. This TCR derives from a human donor with Susac syndrome. Input material: CD8+ T cells from PBMCs. The V gene is TRBV7-9, the J gene TRBJ2-1; D may be TRBD1 (7 bases). DNA for the CDR3: TGTGCCAGCAGCTTAGTCAGGGGGGACGAGCAGTTCTTC. Translation gives CASSLVRGDEQFF.